A selection of T cell receptor beta chains follows, all from one sample in a study of cytomegalovirus exposure and HLA in healthy donors. Libraries were prepared by immunoSEQ multiplex PCR; TCRdb keeps only in-frame clonotypes and omits some of them. The data hold 99,000 or so clones, with around 77% observed a single time. Sequencing used PBMCs. The receptors come from a woman in her thirties or forties in good health and CMV-seropositive. The CDR3 runs from the conserved cysteine through the conserved F or W.

TRBV4-2,TRBJ1-4,14,CASSLARTDEKLFF
TRBV6-5,TRBJ2-7,14,CASRRRVGDYEQYF
TRBV7-9,TRBJ2-7,14,CSSSLAGLDGEQYF
TRBV9,TRBJ2-3,14,CASSAGTGTDTQYF
TRBV27,TRBJ2-7,14,CASTQRQGLYEQYF
TRBV18,TRBJ1-6,14,CASSQAGDESPLHF
TRBV7-9,TRBJ1-3,16,CASRSGQAFSGNTIYF
TRBV7-9,TRBJ2-1,18,CSSTTRVLAGGRYNEQFF
TRBV18,TRBJ2-3,14,CASSPVGGTDTQYF
TRBV28,TRBJ1-2,13,CASSQLPNYGYTF
TRBV18,TRBJ2-7,13,CASSPSGSYEQYF
TRBV5-1,TRBJ2-1,14,CASSLEGVGNEQFF